This TCR beta chain was captured in a study of blood T cell repertoires in COVID-19. The CDR3 has 15 amino acids. Germline loops: CDR1 SGHRS, CDR2 YFSETQ. The V and J ends lost 0 bases and 1 base respectively, with 7 bases between them. Original handling: Researchers report that nucleated cell counts were estimated from reference gene primer amplification. The method was immunoSEQ multiplex PCR; TCRdb's version includes in-frame clones alone and lacks a portion of them. V and J calls and clone size are given by that table; D and trimming were obtained from the DNA. In the table there are 110,000 or so clones, 85% of which are singletons.

The sequencing input was peripheral blood. This clonotype was obtained from a human donor in a cohort sampled during active COVID-19. This rearrangement joins TRBV5-1 to TRBJ1-4; D not resolved. CDR3 amino acids: CASSLGRGTNEKLFF. The CDR3 nucleotides are TGCGCCAGCAGCTTGGGACGGGGAACTAATGAAAAACTGTTTTTT.